This T cell receptor (beta chain) was observed in a study of blood T cell repertoires in COVID-19. CDR1 is LNHDA and CDR2 is SQIVND in the germline V gene (reference sequence). This CDR3 is 15 amino acids long. J lost 4 bases, V lost 4 bases, and 6 bases had no gene match. Repertoires were generated with immunoSEQ multiplex PCR, while TCRdb's copy carries only in-frame clones and drops some. The sample shows approximately 220,000 clones, roughly 85% of them seen only once. The chain is built from TRBV19 and TRBJ1-1; 10 positions agree with TRBD1. The sequence came from a woman in her 50s who had been exposed to COVID-19. The sequenced sample consisted of PBMCs or T cells enriched from blood (not recorded which). The CDR3 DNA is TGTGCCAGTAGTAGCGCCCGGGACAGGGGCACTGAAGCTTTCTTT. It translates to CASSSARDRGTEAFF.